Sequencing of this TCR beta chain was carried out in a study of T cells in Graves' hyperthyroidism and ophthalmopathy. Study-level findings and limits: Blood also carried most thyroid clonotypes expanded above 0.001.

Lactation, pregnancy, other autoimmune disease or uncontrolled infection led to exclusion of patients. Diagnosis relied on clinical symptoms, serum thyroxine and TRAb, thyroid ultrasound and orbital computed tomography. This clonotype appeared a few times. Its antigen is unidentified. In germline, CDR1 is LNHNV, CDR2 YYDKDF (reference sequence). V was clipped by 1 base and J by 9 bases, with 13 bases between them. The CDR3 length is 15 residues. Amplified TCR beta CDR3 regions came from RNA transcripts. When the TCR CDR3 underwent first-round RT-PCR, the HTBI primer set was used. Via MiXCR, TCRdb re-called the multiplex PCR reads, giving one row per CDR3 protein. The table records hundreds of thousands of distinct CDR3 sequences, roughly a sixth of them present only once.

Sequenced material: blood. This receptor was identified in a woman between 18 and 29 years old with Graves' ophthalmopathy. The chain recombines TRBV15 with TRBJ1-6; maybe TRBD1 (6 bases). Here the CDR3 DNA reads TGTGCCACCAGCAGAGCTACAGGGAAGGCTTCACCCCTCCACTTT. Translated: CATSRATGKASPLHF.